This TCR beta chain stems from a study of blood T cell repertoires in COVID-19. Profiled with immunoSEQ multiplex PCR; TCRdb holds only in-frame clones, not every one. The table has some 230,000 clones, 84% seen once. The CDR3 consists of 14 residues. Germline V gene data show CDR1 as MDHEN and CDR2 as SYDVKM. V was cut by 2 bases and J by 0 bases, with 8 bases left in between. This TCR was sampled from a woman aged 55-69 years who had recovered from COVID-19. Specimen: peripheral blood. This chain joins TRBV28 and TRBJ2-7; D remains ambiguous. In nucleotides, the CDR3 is TGTGCCAGCAGTTTAGGGCAGAGCTCCTACGAGCAGTACTTC. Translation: CASSLGQSSYEQYF.